Reported below is one T cell receptor beta chain. Its target is unknown. The source of the sample is a study of cytomegalovirus exposure and HLA in healthy donors. PCR was performed using 60 Vbeta and 13 Jbeta primers. Assay used: immunoSEQ multiplex PCR; TCRdb lists only in-frame clones, some missing. The sample yields tens of thousands of clones, less than 80% seen once. Study-level points and caveats: Later analysis associated a missense DCLRE1C variant with TCR beta V- and J-gene trimming. 164 TCR beta chains were listed as cytomegalovirus-associated. Presence/absence analyses assumed roughly uniform sequencing depth across donors.

V shed 2 bases, J shed 3 bases, and the junction held 6 bases outside the gene matches. The CDR3 has 15 amino acids. From germline, CDR1 is MNHEY and CDR2 SVGAGI. V and J are TRBV6-5 and TRBJ2-7, with TRBD2 matching 8 bases. Source material: PBMCs. The receptor was derived from a man aged 55 to 70 in good health and CMV-seropositive. CDR3 DNA sequence: TGTGCCAGCAGTTACCAGCGGGGGAGTTTCTACGAGCAGTACTTC. Encoded protein: CASSYQRGSFYEQYF.